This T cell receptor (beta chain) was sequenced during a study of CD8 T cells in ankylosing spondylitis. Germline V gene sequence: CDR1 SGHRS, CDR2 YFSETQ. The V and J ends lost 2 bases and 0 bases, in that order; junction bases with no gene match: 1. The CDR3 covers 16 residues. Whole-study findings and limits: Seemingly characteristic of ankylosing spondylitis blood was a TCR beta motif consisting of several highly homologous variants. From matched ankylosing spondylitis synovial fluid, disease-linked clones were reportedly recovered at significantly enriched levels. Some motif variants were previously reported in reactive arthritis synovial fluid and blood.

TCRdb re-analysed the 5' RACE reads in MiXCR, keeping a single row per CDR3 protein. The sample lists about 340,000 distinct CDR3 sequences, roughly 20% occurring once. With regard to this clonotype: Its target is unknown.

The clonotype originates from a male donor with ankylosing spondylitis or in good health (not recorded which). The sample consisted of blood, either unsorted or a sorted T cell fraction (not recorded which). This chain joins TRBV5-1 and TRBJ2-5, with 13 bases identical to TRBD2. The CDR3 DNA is TGCGCCAGCAGCTTCGGACTAGCGGGGGACCAAGAGACCCAGTACTTC. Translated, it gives CASSFGLAGDQETQYF.